This T cell receptor beta chain comes out of a study of vaccination effects on CD4 cells after COVID-19. Study overall: It was two doses of either the BNT162b2 or mRNA-1273 vaccine that participants received.

Peptide-pool stimulation followed by sequencing identified expanded antigen-specific CD4+ clonotypes in the ViraFEST assay. CD4+ T cell isolation took place after nine to eleven days of culture. Among the vaccine recipients, none had a prior SARS-CoV-2 infection, and nucleocapsid antibodies were negative. IL-2 at about 10 IU/ml and peptides at 7.5 to 10 ug/ml were added to cultured PBMC, around 2 million per well. Sequenced by immunoSEQ multiplex PCR; TCRdb stores in-frame clones only, minus some. The repertoire holds tens of thousands of clones, with about four fifths as singletons. A note on this clone: Its antigen is as yet unknown.

CDR3 length equals 13 residues. From germline, CDR1 is SGHTA and CDR2 FQGTGA. Trimming took 5 bases from V and 6 from J; bases not matched to a gene: 2. The sample consisted of CD4+ T cells from PBMCs cultured with SARS-CoV-2 spike peptides, taken before COVID-19 vaccination. V is TRBV7-3 and J is TRBJ2-2, with TRBD2 identical over 8 bases. This receptor was taken from a human donor who received a COVID-19 vaccine. The DNA for the CDR3 is TGTGCCAGCAGCCTAGCGGGCCCCGGGGAGCTGTTTTTT. Its protein product is CASSLAGPGELFF.